This T cell receptor beta chain is from a study of cytomegalovirus exposure and HLA in healthy donors. Findings and limits, study-wide: It was in a later analysis that TCR association rates were seen to vary by HLA locus, highest for DRB1 and lowest for HLA-C. Highly shared sequence variants in one cluster were likely a sequencing artifact.

With 60 Vbeta and 13 Jbeta primers, the PCR was carried out. Per the authors' pipeline: Unique TCR beta chains totaled some 81 million in a later count, with approximately 11 million of them shared. The assay was immunoSEQ multiplex PCR, and TCRdb's table has in-frame clones only and misses some. D and trimming were read from the DNA, whereas the V and J calls and clone size are those reported in that table. The sample includes roughly 110,000 clones, around 76% of them seen just once. As concerns this clone: Antigen unknown.

The TCR was taken from a man between 18 and 29 years old in good health and CMV-seronegative. Sequencing used PBMCs.

CDR3: CASSQGSSSGGLNTGELFF. Here the CDR3 DNA reads TGTGCCAGCAGCCAAGGTTCCTCTAGCGGGGGGCTGAACACCGGGGAGCTGTTTTTT. The chain recombines TRBV4-2 with TRBJ2-2, with 11 bases identical to TRBD2. The trim removed 1 base at V and 1 base at J, leaving 8 bases unmatched. Germline values: CDR1 LGHNA, CDR2 YNFKEQ. The CDR3 totals 19 residues.